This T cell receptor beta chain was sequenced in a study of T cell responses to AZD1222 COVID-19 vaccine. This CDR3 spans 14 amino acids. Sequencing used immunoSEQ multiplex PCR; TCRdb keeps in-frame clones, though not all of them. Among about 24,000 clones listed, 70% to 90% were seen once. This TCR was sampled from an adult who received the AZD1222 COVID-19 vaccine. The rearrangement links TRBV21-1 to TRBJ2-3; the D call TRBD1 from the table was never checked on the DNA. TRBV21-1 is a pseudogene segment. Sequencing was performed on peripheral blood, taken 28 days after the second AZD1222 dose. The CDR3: CASSKPRGSDTQYF. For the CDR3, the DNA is TGTGCCAGCAGCAAGCCCAGGGGATCAGATACGCAGTATTTT.